The 9 T cell receptor beta chains given below trace back to one sample, sequenced in a study of T cell changes during pregnancy in multiple sclerosis. Clones were sequenced by immunoSEQ multiplex PCR, and TCRdb holds only the in-frame ones, with some missing. The sample yields more than 35,000 clones, about 92% seen once. Material: CD8+ T cells from peripheral blood mononuclear cells, obtained in the third trimester of pregnancy. These receptor sequences come from a female donor with multiple sclerosis, enrolled in a pregnancy study.

This chain connects TRBV15 to TRBJ1-6, with 7 nucleotides matching TRBD1. Germline V gives CDR1 LNHNV, CDR2 YYDKDF (reference sequence). V was pared by 0 bases and J by 9 bases, with 5 bases of the junction left unmatched. CDR3 length: 15 residues. Written as DNA, the CDR3 is TGTGCCACCAGCAGAGATAGGGGGCGGGCTTCACCCCTCCACTTT. It specifies CATSRDRGRASPLHF.

The genes are TRBV15 and TRBJ1-2, with a tentative D call TRBD1 (6 bases). The V gene's germline CDR1 is LNHNV and CDR2 YYDKDF (reference sequence). The CDR3 consists of 14 residues. With 0 bases removed from V and 8 bases from J, the gap between germline ends came to 13 bases. Here the CDR3 DNA reads TGTGCCACCAGCAGAGATAAGGGGGAGGGCGGCTACACCTTC. It translates to CATSRDKGEGGYTF.

The rearrangement joins TRBV2 to TRBJ1-2; D uncertain. V lost 4 bases and J 5 bases, leaving 20 bases between the germline ends. This CDR3 has 16 amino acids. The germline CDR1 and CDR2 sequences are SNHLY and FYNNEI. The CDR3 sequence is CASSVYLDGERYGYTF. CDR3 nucleotide sequence: TGTGCCAGCAGTGTTTATTTGGATGGGGAGAGATATGGCTACACCTTC. The whole variable domain, remainder taken from reference TRBV2 and TRBJ1-2, is EPEVTQTPSHQVTQMGQEVILRCVPISNHLYFYWYRQILGQKVEFLVSFYNNEISEKSEIFDDQFSVERPDGSNFTLKIRSTKLEDSAMYFCASSVYLDGERYGYTFGSGTRLTVV.

J is TRBJ2-4 and V is TRBV4-2; D is possibly TRBD2 (6 bases). The V and J ends lost 2 bases and 1 base respectively, with 9 bases between them. CDR3 length: 15 amino acids. Germline V gene sequence: CDR1 LGHNA, CDR2 YNFKEQ. CDR3 coding DNA: TGTGCCAGCAGCCAAAGCGGGCCCGCCAAAAACATTCAGTACTTC. It is translated as CASSQSGPAKNIQYF.

The chain is built from TRBV10-3 and TRBJ1-1, with TRBD1 matching 7 bases. The ends lost 5 bases at V and 0 bases at J; junction bases unmatched: 3. CDR1 ENHRY and CDR2 SYGVKD come from the germline V gene. CDR3 size: 14 residues. CDR3 amino acids: CAISPGGLNTEAFF. For the CDR3, the DNA is TGTGCCATCAGTCCAGGGGGTCTGAACACTGAAGCTTTCTTT.

The chain carries TRBV6-6 and TRBJ1-4; TRBD1 is a possible D gene (5 bases). Germline V gene sequence: CDR1 MNHNY, CDR2 SVGAGI (reference sequence). The CDR3 contains 14 residues. Trimming pared 5 bases from V and 0 bases from J, leaving 7 bases between. This CDR3 is CASSRQSTNEKLFF. As DNA, the CDR3 is TGTGCCAGCAGTCGACAGTCAACTAATGAAAAACTGTTTTTT.

J is TRBJ1-2 and V is TRBV19; 10 bases are a match to TRBD1. The V and J ends lost 8 bases and 2 bases, in that order; junction bases with no gene match: 5. Germline V gene data show CDR1 as LNHDA and CDR2 as SQIVND (reference sequence). This CDR3 is built from 14 residues. The CDR3 loop reads CASFDRGRNYGYTF. Written as DNA, the CDR3 is TGTGCCAGTTTCGACAGGGGGCGAAACTATGGCTACACCTTC.

The table lists this clone with a count of one. This chain connects TRBV15 to TRBJ2-3; the D gene is possibly TRBD2 (6 bases). V was shortened by 3 bases and J by 2 bases, with 15 bases between the two germline ends. CDR3 size: 16 residues. The V gene's germline CDR1 is LNHNV and CDR2 YYDKDF (reference sequence). In nucleotides, the CDR3 is TGTGCCACCAGCAGCCCCCGGGACTTCCACACAGATACGCAGTATTTT. This translates into CATSSPRDFHTDTQYF.

The gene calls are TRBV5-1 and TRBJ1-1, with D unresolved. Germline CDR1 and CDR2: SGHRS and YFSETQ. The CDR3 is made up of 14 amino acids. V shed 4 bases and J shed 2 bases, with 12 bases lying between them. CDR3 protein: CASSPWRGNTEAFF. DNA of the CDR3: TGCGCCAGCAGCCCGTGGCGAGGAAACACTGAAGCTTTCTTT. Full variable domain (missing parts from reference TRBV5-1 and TRBJ1-1): KAGVTQTPRYLIKTRGQQVTLSCSPISGHRSVSWYQQTPGQGLQFLFEYFSETQRNKGNFPGRFSGRQFSNSRSEMNVSTLELGDSALYLCASSPWRGNTEAFFGQGTRLTVV.